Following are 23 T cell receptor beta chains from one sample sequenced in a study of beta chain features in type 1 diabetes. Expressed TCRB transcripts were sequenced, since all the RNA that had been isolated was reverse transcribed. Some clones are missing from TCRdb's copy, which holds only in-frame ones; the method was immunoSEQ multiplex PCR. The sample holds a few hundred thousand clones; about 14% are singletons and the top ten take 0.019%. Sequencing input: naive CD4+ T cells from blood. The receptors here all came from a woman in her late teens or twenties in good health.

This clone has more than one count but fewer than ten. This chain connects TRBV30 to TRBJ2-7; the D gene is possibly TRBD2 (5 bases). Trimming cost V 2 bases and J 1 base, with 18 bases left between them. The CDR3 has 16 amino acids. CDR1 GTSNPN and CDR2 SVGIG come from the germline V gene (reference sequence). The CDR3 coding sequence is TGTGCCTGGAGTCCTACCATTGGGAGAACATCCTACGAGCAGTACTTC. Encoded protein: CAWSPTIGRTSYEQYF.

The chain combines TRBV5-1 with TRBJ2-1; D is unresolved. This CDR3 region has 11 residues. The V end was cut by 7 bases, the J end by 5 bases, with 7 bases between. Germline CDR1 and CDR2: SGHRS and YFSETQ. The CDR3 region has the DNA TGCGCCAGCCGTTTCCACAATGAGCAGTTCTTC. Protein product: CASRFHNEQFF.

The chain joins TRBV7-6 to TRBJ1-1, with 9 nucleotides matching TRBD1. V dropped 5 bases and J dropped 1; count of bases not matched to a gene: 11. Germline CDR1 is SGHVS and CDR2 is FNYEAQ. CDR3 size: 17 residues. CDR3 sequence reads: CASSLGRDRARNTEAFF. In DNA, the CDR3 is TGTGCCAGCAGCCTGGGCCGGGACAGGGCGCGGAACACTGAAGCTTTCTTT. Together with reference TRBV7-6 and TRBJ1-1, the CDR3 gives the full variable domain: GAGVSQSPRYKVTKRGQDVALRCDPISGHVSLYWYRQALGQGPEFLTYFNYEAQQDKSGLPNDRFSAERPEGSISTLTIQRTEQRDSAMYRCASSLGRDRARNTEAFFGQGTRLTVV.

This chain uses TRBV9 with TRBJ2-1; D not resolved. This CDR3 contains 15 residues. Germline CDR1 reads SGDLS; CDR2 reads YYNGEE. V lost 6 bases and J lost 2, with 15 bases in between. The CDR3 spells CASTPTPGAYNEQFF. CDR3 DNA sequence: TGTGCCAGCACCCCAACCCCCGGTGCCTACAATGAGCAGTTCTTC. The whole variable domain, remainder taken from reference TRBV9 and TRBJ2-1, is DSGVTQTPKHLITATGQRVTLRCSPRSGDLSVYWYQQSLDQGLQFLIQYYNGEERAKGNILERFSAQQFPDLHSELNLSSLELGDSALYFCASTPTPGAYNEQFFGPGTRLTVL.

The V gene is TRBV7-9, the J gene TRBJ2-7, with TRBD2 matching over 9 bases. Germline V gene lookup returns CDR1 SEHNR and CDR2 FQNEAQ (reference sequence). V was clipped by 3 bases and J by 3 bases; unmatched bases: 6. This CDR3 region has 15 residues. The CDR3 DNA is TGTGCCAGCAGCTTTAGACTAGCGGAGAGCTACGAGCAGTACTTC. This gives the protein CASSFRLAESYEQYF.

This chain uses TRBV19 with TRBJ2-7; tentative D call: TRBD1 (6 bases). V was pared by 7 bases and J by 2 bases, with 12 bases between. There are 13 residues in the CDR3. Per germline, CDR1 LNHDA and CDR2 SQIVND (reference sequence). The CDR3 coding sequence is TGTGCCAGTACAGGGGATGCGACCTACGAGCAGTACTTC. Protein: CASTGDATYEQYF.

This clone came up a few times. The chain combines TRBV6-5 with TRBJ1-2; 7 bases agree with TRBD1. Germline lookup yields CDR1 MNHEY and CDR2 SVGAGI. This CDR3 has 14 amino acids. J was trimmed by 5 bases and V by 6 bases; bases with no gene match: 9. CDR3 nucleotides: TGTGCCAGCAGCTTCCCGGACAGGAAATATGGCTACACCTTC. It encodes CASSFPDRKYGYTF.

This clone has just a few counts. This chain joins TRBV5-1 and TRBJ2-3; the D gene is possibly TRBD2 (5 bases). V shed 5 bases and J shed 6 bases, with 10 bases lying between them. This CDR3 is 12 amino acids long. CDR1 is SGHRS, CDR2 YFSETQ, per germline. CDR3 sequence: CASREGADTQYF. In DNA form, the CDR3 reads TGCGCCAGCAGAGAGGGAGCCGATACGCAGTATTTT.

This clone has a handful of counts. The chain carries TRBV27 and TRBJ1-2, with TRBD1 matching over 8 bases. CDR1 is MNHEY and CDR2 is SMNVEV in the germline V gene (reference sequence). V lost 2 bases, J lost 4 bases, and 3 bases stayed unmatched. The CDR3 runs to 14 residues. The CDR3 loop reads CASSLQGASYGYTF. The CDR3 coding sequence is TGTGCCAGCAGTTTACAGGGGGCTAGCTATGGCTACACCTTC.

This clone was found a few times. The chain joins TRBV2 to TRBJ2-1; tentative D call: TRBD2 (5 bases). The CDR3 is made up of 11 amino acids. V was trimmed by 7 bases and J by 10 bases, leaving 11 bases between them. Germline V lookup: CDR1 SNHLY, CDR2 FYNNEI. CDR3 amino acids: CASKARGEQFF. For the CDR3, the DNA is TGTGCCAGCAAGGCGAGAGGGGAGCAGTTCTTC.

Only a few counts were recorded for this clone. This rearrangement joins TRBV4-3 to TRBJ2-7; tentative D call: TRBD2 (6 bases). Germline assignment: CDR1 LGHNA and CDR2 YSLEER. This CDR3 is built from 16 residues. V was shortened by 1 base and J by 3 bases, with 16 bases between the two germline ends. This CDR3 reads CASSQVPGVGFYEQYF. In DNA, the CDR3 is TGCGCCAGCAGCCAAGTCCCGGGGGTCGGATTCTACGAGCAGTACTTC.

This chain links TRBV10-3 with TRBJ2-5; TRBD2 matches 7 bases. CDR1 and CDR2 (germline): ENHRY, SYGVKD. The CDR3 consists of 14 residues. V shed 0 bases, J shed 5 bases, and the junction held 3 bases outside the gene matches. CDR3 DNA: TGTGCCATCAGTGAGTCTGCGGGAGTCGAGACCCAGTACTTC. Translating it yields CAISESAGVETQYF.

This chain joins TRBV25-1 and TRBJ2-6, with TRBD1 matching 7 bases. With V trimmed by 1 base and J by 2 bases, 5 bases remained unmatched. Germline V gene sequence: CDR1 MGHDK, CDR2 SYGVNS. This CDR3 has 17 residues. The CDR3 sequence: CASSELIGGAGANVLTF. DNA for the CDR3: TGTGCCAGCAGTGAATTAATAGGGGGCGCTGGGGCCAACGTCCTGACTTTC.

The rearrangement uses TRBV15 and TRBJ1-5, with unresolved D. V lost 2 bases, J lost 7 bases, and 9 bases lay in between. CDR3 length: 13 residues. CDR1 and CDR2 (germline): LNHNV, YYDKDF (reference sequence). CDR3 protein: CATSRQVRQPQHF. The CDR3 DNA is TGTGCCACCAGCAGACAGGTCCGGCAGCCCCAGCATTTT.

The CDR3 DNA sequence: TGTGCCAGCTCCGCGGGAGGACCTGCGCAGTATTTT. This encodes CASSAGGPAQYF. The V gene is TRBV13, the J gene TRBJ2-3; 8 bases line up with TRBD2. Trimming removed 8 bases from V and 10 bases from J; junction bases left unmatched: 8. CDR3 length: 12 residues. Germline-derived CDR1 and CDR2 are PRHDT and FYEKMQ (reference sequence).

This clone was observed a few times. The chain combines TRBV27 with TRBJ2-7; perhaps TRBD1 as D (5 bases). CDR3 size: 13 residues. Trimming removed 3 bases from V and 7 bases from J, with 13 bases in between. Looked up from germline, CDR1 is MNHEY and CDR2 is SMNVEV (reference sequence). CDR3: CASSFVGPREQYF. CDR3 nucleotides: TGTGCCAGCAGTTTTGTGGGGCCCAGGGAGCAGTACTTC.

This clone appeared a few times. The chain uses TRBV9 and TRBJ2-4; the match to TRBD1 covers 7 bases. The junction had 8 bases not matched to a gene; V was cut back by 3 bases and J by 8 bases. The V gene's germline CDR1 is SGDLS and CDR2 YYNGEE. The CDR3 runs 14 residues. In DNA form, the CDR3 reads TGTGCCAGCAGCGAGGGGGCCCCCTCGGACATTCAGTACTTC. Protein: CASSEGAPSDIQYF.

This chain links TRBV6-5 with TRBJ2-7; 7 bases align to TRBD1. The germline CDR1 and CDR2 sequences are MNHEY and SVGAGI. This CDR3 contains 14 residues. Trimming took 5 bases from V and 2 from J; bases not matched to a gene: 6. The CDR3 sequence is CASSEGQRAYEQYF. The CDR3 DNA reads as TGTGCCAGCAGTGAGGGACAGAGGGCCTACGAGCAGTACTTC.

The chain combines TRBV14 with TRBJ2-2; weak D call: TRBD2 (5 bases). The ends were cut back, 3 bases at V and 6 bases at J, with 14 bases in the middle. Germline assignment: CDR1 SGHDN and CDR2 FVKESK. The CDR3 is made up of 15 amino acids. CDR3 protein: CASSQELLAPGELFF. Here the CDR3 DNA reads TGTGCCAGCAGCCAGGAGCTTCTAGCCCCCGGGGAGCTGTTTTTT.

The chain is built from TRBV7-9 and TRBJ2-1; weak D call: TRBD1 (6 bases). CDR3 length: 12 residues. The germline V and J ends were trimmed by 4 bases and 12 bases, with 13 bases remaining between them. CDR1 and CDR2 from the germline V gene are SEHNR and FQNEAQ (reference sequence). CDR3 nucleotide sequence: TGTGCCAGCAGCTCGAGGGACACTGGGCAGTTCTTC. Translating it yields CASSSRDTGQFF.

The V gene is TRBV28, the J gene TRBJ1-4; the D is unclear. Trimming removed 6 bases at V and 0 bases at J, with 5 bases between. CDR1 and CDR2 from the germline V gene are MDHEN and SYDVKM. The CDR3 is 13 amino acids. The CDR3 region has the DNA TGTGCCAGCAGGACTGCAACTAATGAAAAACTGTTTTTT. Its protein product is CASRTATNEKLFF.

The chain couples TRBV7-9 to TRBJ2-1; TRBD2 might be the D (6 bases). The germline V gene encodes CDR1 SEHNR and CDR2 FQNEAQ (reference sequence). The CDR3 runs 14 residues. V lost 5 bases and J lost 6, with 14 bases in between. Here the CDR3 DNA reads TGTGCCAGCAGCGGCCGACTAGAATTCAATGAGCAGTTCTTC. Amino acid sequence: CASSGRLEFNEQFF.

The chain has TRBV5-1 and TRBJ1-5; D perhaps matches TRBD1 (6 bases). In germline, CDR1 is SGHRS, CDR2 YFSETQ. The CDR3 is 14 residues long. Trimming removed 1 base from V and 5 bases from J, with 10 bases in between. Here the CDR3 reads CASSLTGSHQPQHF. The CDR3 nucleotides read TGCGCCAGCAGCTTGACAGGGTCCCATCAGCCCCAGCATTTT.